These 19 T cell receptor beta chains originate from one sample sequenced in a study of blood T cells in healthy people across ages. The use of a sample-barcoded 5' primer and a J-beta primer mix characterized a second PCR of roughly 6 to 11 cycles. Each CDR3 protein gets one entry after TCRdb re-called the 5' RACE reads with MiXCR. The sample gives approximately 810,000 distinct CDR3 sequences, under 40% of which show up once; 10% to 15% is in the top ten. Sample: blood. These receptors were obtained from a man aged 18 to 30 in good health.

At least ten counts were recorded for this clonotype. The V and J genes are TRBV29-1 and TRBJ2-3, with D possibly matching TRBD2 (5 bases). The CDR3 is made up of 12 amino acids. Per the germline V gene, CDR1 is SQVTM and CDR2 is ANQGSEA. V lost 4 bases and J 1 base, leaving 6 bases between the germline ends. The CDR3 spells CSVAEGTDTQYF. Written as DNA, the CDR3 is TGCAGCGTTGCGGAGGGCACAGATACGCAGTATTTT.

The sample holds a few counts of this clonotype. The chain has TRBV4-1 and TRBJ2-1; 9 bases line up with TRBD2. The trim removed 0 bases at V and 6 bases at J, leaving 9 bases unmatched. The germline CDR1 and CDR2 sequences are MGHRA and YSYEKL. The length of the CDR3 is 17 residues. CDR3 DNA: TGCGCCAGCAGCCAAGATCTGTTTAGCGGGGGACGCAATGAGCAGTTCTTC. As protein: CASSQDLFSGGRNEQFF.

This chain links TRBV13 with TRBJ2-4; D unclear. The germline CDR1 and CDR2 sequences are PRHDT and FYEKMQ (reference sequence). The CDR3 runs 15 residues. The ends were cut back, 4 bases at V and 3 bases at J, with 13 bases in the middle. CDR3 region: CASSSLGGDKNIQYF. As DNA, the CDR3 is TGTGCCAGCAGCTCATTAGGTGGTGACAAAAACATTCAGTACTTC.

The CDR3 DNA follows: TGTGCCAGCAGCTTAGTACAGGCCTACGAGCAGTACTTC. Encoded protein: CASSLVQAYEQYF. This chain uses TRBV11-2 with TRBJ2-7, with D tentatively TRBD1 (5 bases). CDR3 length: 13 amino acids. V gave up 1 base and J gave up 2 bases, with 6 bases separating them. Looked up from germline, CDR1 is SGHAT and CDR2 is FQNNGV.

This clonotype occurred a few times. This rearrangement joins TRBV12-3 or TRBV12-4 to TRBJ2-7; 10 bases line up with TRBD2. CDR3 size: 14 residues. J gave up 5 bases and V 5 bases, and 6 bases lay outside the gene matches. CDR3 region: CASSPTSGGDEQYF. CDR3 DNA: TGTGCCAGCAGTCCTACCAGCGGGGGGGACGAGCAGTACTTC.

This clonotype showed up many times. The rearrangement links TRBV12-3 or TRBV12-4 to TRBJ1-2; D possibly corresponds to TRBD1 (6 bases). This CDR3 region has 14 residues. With 5 bases removed from V and 5 bases from J, the gap between germline ends came to 15 bases. The DNA for the CDR3 is TGTGCCAGCAGTCCCCCTGGGAGGGGGTATGGCTACACCTTC. It yields the protein CASSPPGRGYGYTF.

This chain uses TRBV28 with TRBJ2-7, with D perhaps TRBD1 (5 bases). Germline V gene sequence: CDR1 MDHEN, CDR2 SYDVKM. Trimming pared 5 bases from V and 3 bases from J, leaving 11 bases between. This CDR3 region has 13 residues. The CDR3 region has the DNA TGTGCCAGCAGTGACCCCAGGGTCTACGAGCAGTACTTC. As protein: CASSDPRVYEQYF.

This clonotype was observed a handful of times. V and J are TRBV6-6 and TRBJ2-3; 14 bases line up with TRBD2. Germline values: CDR1 MNHNY, CDR2 SVGAGI (reference sequence). There are 17 residues in the CDR3. Trimming at V came to 8 bases and at J to 5 bases, leaving 12 bases not matched to a gene. The CDR3 reads CASQTSGGALKEDTQYF. The DNA of the CDR3 is TGTGCCAGCCAGACTAGCGGGGGGGCCTTAAAGGAAGATACGCAGTATTTT.

The sample holds a few counts of this clonotype. The V call is TRBV4-3, the J call TRBJ2-7, with TRBD2 matching over 15 bases. CDR3 length equals 16 residues. V gave up 5 bases and J gave up 7 bases; unmatched junction bases: 9. Germline values: CDR1 LGHNA, CDR2 YSLEER. The CDR3 loop reads CASSLTGTSGGNEQYF. CDR3 bases: TGCGCCAGCAGCTTAACCGGGACTAGCGGGGGGAATGAGCAGTACTTC.

The chain links TRBV20-1 to TRBJ1-3, with TRBD1 matching 9 bases. CDR1 is DFQATT and CDR2 is SNEGSKA in the germline V gene (reference sequence). With 0 bases clipped from V and 8 bases from J, the junction kept 11 bases outside the gene matches. CDR3 length: 16 residues. The CDR3 region has the DNA TGCAGTGCTAGAGACCTCAGGGGGACAGGGCTCGACACCATATATTTT. It yields the protein CSARDLRGTGLDTIYF.

The genes are TRBV2 and TRBJ1-1, with D unresolved. V was trimmed by 11 bases and J by 4 bases, leaving 8 bases between them. CDR3 size: 10 residues. Germline loops: CDR1 SNHLY, CDR2 FYNNEI. CDR3 in amino acids: CAVQPTEAFF. The CDR3 coding sequence is TGTGCCGTACAGCCCACTGAAGCTTTCTTT.

The chain joins TRBV20-1 to TRBJ2-3; no firm D call. This CDR3 has 13 residues. The V end was cut by 7 bases, the J end by 2 bases, with 13 bases between. The germline V gene has CDR1 DFQATT and CDR2 SNEGSKA (reference sequence). Here the CDR3 reads CSVSRQDTDTQYF. CDR3 nucleotides: TGCAGTGTTAGCAGGCAGGACACAGATACGCAGTATTTT.

This clonotype was recorded only once. A much larger clone lies one base from this, so it may be a read error. This chain uses TRBV12-3 or TRBV12-4 with TRBJ1-5, with 7 positions matching TRBD1. The length of the CDR3 is 14 residues. The CDR3 DNA is TGTACCAGCAGTTTTAAAGGGGGCAGTCAGCCCCAGCATTTT. This translates into CTSSFKGGSQPQHF.

The sample holds a few counts of this clonotype. The V gene is TRBV21-1, the J gene TRBJ2-1; the D call TRBD1 from the table was never checked on the DNA. TRBV21-1 constitutes a pseudogene. The CDR3 loop spans 14 amino acids. CDR3 sequence: CASSKPGQPNEQFF. In nucleotides, the CDR3 is TGTGCCAGCAGCAAACCCGGACAACCCAATGAGCAGTTCTTC.

The chain couples TRBV9 to TRBJ1-2; 9 nucleotides agree with TRBD1. The CDR3 is made up of 14 amino acids. The V gene end was trimmed by 3 bases and the J gene end by 8 bases; junction bases not matched to a gene: 8. Germline CDR1 SGDLS, CDR2 YYNGEE. CDR3 region: CASSATGGAGGYTF. CDR3 nucleotides: TGTGCCAGCAGCGCTACAGGGGGCGCGGGGGGCTACACCTTC.

This clonotype has a handful of counts. V and J are TRBV21-1 and TRBJ2-5; the table's D gene call, TRBD2, was not cross checked with the DNA. TRBV21-1 is a documented pseudogene. This CDR3 contains 19 residues. Here the CDR3 reads CASSKKGGGGPSNMETQYF. CDR3 nucleotides: TGTGCCAGCAGCAAAAAAGGGGGAGGAGGACCTAGTAACATGGAGACCCAGTACTTC.

This clonotype was found many times. This chain uses TRBV27 with TRBJ2-7, with D perhaps matching TRBD1 (5 bases). CDR3 length: 13 residues. CDR1 is MNHEY and CDR2 is SMNVEV in the germline V gene (reference sequence). Trimming stripped 3 bases from V and 4 bases from J, with 10 bases between. The CDR3 sequence is CASSFSGLYEQYF. DNA for the CDR3: TGTGCCAGCAGTTTTTCAGGGTTATACGAGCAGTACTTC.

A word on this clonotype: A much larger clone lies one base from this, so it may be a read error. The genes are TRBV5-1 and TRBJ2-4, with 9 bases aligning to TRBD1. The J call is doubtful: the DNA matches TRBJ2-7 better. This CDR3 is 15 amino acids long. Germline CDR1 and CDR2: SGHRS and YFSETQ. The CDR3 protein is CAGSLGQGRSYEQYF. DNA for the CDR3: TGCGCCGGCAGCTTGGGACAGGGACGCTCCTACGAGCAGTACTTC.

The rearrangement uses TRBV9 and TRBJ2-5; D is uncertain. The CDR3 consists of 12 residues. The V gene lost 4 bases and the J gene lost 11 bases, with 15 bases spanning the gap. Per germline, CDR1 SGDLS and CDR2 YYNGEE. This chain's CDR3 is CASSSLGGKQYF. In DNA, the CDR3 is TGTGCCAGCAGCTCCCTGGGTGGGAAGCAGTACTTC.